The TCR beta chain described here comes from a study of response to subunit inactivated influenza vaccine. Study-wide results and limits: The authors suggested that few new T cells are recruited per seasonal influenza vaccination.

The V gene end was trimmed by 1 base and the J gene end by 2 bases; junction bases not matched to a gene: 7. The CDR3 spans 16 residues. The germline V gene has CDR1 DFQATT and CDR2 SNEGSKA (reference sequence). About this clonotype: Its antigen remains unidentified.

From the RT-PCR reads, TCRdb called clonotypes with MiXCR, one entry per CDR3 protein. Among hundreds of thousands of distinct CDR3 sequences listed, less than 15% were seen once. J is TRBJ2-3 and V is TRBV20-1, with 9 nucleotides matching TRBD2. The sequence came from a man aged 45-65 years who received an inactivated influenza vaccine. The sample consisted of PBMCs from blood, taken approximately 15 days before vaccination. This chain's CDR3 is CSARALAGSNTDTQYF. The CDR3 DNA follows: TGCAGTGCTAGAGCCCTAGCGGGAAGCAACACAGATACGCAGTATTTT.